The clone carrying this TCR beta chain was detected a few times. The data are from a study of molecular identifiers for immune sequencing clone quantification. A single record per CDR3 protein comes from TCRdb applying MiXCR to the PCR reads. The sample records approximately 550,000 distinct CDR3 sequences, 20% to 25% being singletons. The V gene lost 2 bases and the J gene lost 5 bases, with 6 bases spanning the gap. Looked up from germline, CDR1 is PRHDT and CDR2 is FYEKMQ (reference sequence). CDR3 size: 12 residues. The clonotype was recovered from a human donor in good health. Some libraries in this study had Jurkat cell RNA spiked in. Sequences were obtained from naive CD8+ T cells from blood, with Jurkat cell RNA spiked in. Indicated subset: FACS-sorted CD8+CD4-CCR7+CD45RA+ naive T cells. The chain employs TRBV13 and TRBJ1-2; no clear D gene. The CDR3 sequence: CASSLRGYGYTF. CDR3 nucleotides: TGTGCCAGCAGCTTAAGAGGTTATGGCTACACCTTC. Variable domain in full (rest from reference TRBV13 and TRBJ1-2): AAGVIQSPRHLIKEKRETATLKCYPIPRHDTVYWYQQGPGQDPQFLISFYEKMQSDKGSIPDRFSAQQFSDYHSELNMSSLELGDSALYFCASSLRGYGYTFGSGTRLTVV.